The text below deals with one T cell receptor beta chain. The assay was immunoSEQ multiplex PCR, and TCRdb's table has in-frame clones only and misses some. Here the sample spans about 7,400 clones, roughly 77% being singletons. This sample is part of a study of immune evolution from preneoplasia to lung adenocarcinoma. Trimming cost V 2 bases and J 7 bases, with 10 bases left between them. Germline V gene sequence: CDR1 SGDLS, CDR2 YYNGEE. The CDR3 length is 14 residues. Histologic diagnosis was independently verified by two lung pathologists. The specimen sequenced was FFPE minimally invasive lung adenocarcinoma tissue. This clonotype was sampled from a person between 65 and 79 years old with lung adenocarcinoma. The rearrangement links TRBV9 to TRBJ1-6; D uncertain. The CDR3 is CASSVRSGNSPLHF. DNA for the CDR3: TGTGCCAGCAGCGTCCGATCGGGGAATTCACCCCTCCACTTT. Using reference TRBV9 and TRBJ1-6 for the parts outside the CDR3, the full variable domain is DSGVTQTPKHLITATGQRVTLRCSPRSGDLSVYWYQQSLDQGLQFLIQYYNGEERAKGNILERFSAQQFPDLHSELNLSSLELGDSALYFCASSVRSGNSPLHFGNGTRLTVT.